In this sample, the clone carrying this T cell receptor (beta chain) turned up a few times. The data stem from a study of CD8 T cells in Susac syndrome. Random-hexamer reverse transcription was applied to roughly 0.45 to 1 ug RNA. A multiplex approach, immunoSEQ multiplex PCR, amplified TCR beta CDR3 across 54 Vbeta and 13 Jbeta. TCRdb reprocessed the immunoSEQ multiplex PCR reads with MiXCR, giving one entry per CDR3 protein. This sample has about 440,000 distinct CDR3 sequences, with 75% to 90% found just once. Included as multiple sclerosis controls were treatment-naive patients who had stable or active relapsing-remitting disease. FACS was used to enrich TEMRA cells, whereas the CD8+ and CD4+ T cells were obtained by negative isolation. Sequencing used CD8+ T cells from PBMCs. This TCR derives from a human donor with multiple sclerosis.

The CDR3 here is CASTAAGVTEAFF. The CDR3 nucleotides read TGTGCCAGCACGGCGGCCGGCGTGACTGAAGCTTTCTTT. V gene TRBV6-1 combines with J gene TRBJ1-1, with unresolved D. The CDR3 extends over 13 amino acids. V was clipped by 7 bases and J by 5 bases, with 14 bases between them. The germline V gene has CDR1 MNHNS and CDR2 SASEGT.